This T cell receptor (beta chain) was retrieved from a study of Ad26.COV2.S vaccination and SARS-CoV-2 variants. Whole-study context: Donor was one of the participants in the Ad26.COV2.S arm of the COV1001 trial. The study's findings and limits: Whether participants received vaccine or placebo, their non-spike TCR breadth was similar. A substantial breadth of spike-specific CD8+ and CD4+ T cell responses after vaccination has been reported.

Using immunoSEQ multiplex PCR, the repertoire was profiled, and TCRdb retains in-frame clones only, with some absent. The repertoire has 360,000 or so clones, about nine tenths of them found once; the top ten carry under 2%. For this clone: Antigen unknown.

This CDR3 comprises 12 residues. Germline V gives CDR1 MGHRA, CDR2 YSYEKL. Trimming stripped 8 bases from V and 0 bases from J, with 5 bases between. Documented treatment: approximately 18 received Ad26.COV2.S at low or high dose, single or two shots; about 5 received placebo; per-sample allocation not given. After the first vaccine or placebo injection, samples were drawn on day 63. It was Wuhan-strain SARS-CoV-2 spike that the Ad26 vaccine vector expressed. This chain uses TRBV4-1 with TRBJ2-4; D not certain. The source of this sequence is a person aged 18-65 years who received the Ad26.COV2.S COVID-19 vaccine or a placebo. Sequencing used peripheral blood, obtained in a trial of Ad26.COV2.S vaccine versus placebo. The CDR3 sequence is CASAGAKNIQYF. CDR3 nucleotides: TGCGCCAGCGCTGGAGCCAAAAACATTCAGTACTTC.